This TCR beta chain was sequenced for a study of CD8+CD57+ T cells in acquired aplastic anemia (dated 2018 in TCRdb). In the study overall: On average, sorted CD4+ and CD8+ cells yielded 3.2 ug of extracted DNA, with a range of roughly 0.19 to 27.4 ug. CD8+CD57+ expansion was defined as frequency above the mean frequency observed in healthy subjects. Paper-wide results and their limitations: Patients and healthy controls showed no significant difference in CD8+ Simpson's diversity (P=0.060). Around 30 CD8+ CDR3 sequences were found in both patients and controls but appeared to be highly expressed in patients and within the immunodominant clones of the patients.

Genomic DNA served as template for TCR beta VDJ combination and CDR3 sequence profiling. An Illumina HiSeq 2000 was the platform used for TCR repertoire sequencing. In the source study's methods: TRBV/TRBJ rearrangement plots, CDR3 size and DJ length profiles, and Simpson's diversity index were used to assess repertoires. Whichever DNA sequence was most abundant in the deep sequencing data was defined as the immunodominant clone. CDR3 amino acid sequences were checked for sharing between subjects and were compared against published repertoires and the VDJdb database. Starting from the raw public reads, TCRdb applied fastp trimming at Q25, assembled clones with MiXCR and retained in-frame beta chains. Records with the same CDR3 protein are collapsed into one entry carrying the most frequent genes and DNA. These V and J calls are TCRdb output, not the study's own analysis. The sample has 150,000 to 200,000 distinct CDR3 sequences on record, 48% of them singletons. The ten largest clones take up roughly 1.8% of the sample.

About this clonotype: It has no known antigen specificity. No much larger clonotype is one base removed from it; base qualities were not supplied.

Flow cytometry had shown CD8+CD57+ cell expansion in the patients selected for sequencing. Every patient had a diagnosis of severe acquired aplastic anemia based on International Study of Aplastic Anemia and Agranulocytosis and Camitta criteria. No therapy had been received by the patients at the time of blood sampling. In this study, sorted CD4+ and CD8+ T cells from the blood of healthy subjects and of severe aplastic anemia patients had their TCR repertoires deep-sequenced. In the USA, patient enrollment took place under clinicaltrials.gov protocols 00001620, 01623167, 00001397, 00071045, 00081523 and 00961064. Ficoll-Paque density gradient centrifugation was used to isolate peripheral blood mononuclear cells. Before DNA was extracted, CD4+ and CD8+ T cells were sorted using either FACS or magnetic beads. Cut back by 4 bases and 4 bases, the V and J ends lie 8 bases apart. According to the germline V gene, CDR1 reads SNHLY and CDR2 reads FYNNEI. Counted from cysteine to phenylalanine, this CDR3 has 13 amino acids. The kept DNA is CDR3 alone, 39 bases in frame from the first base.

The receptor chain draws on TRBV2 and TRBJ1-5, with the D gene uncertain. Material: sorted CD4+, CD8+, or CD8+CD57+ T cells (not recorded which) from PBMCs. This receptor was obtained from a human donor with aplastic anemia. CDR3 reads: CASSGVGNQPQHF. The sequenced DNA: TGTGCCAGCAGTGGAGTAGGAAATCAGCCCCAGCATTTT.